The rows below give T cell receptor beta chains drawn from one sample of a study of Graves' ophthalmopathy and Graves' hyperthyroidism. Each CDR3 protein gets one entry after TCRdb re-called the multiplex PCR reads with MiXCR. Among about 210,000 distinct CDR3 sequences listed, approximately 29% were seen once. The material sequenced was peripheral blood. Receptors originate from a man between 45 and 60 years old with Graves' ophthalmopathy. CDR3s include the opening cysteine and the closing phenylalanine or tryptophan. D genes are given only for firm matches. The size field is filled for only some rows; it gives once, few, many or a size class.

TRBJ2-5 | TRBV20-1 | TRBD2 | many | CSARDITSVQETQYF | TGCAGTGCTAGAGATATAACTAGCGTCCAAGAGACCCAGTACTTC
TRBJ2-7 | TRBV28 | TRBD2 | many | CASSPSREETPLRGEQYF | TGTGCCAGCAGCCCCTCGCGGGAGGAAACGCCTTTACGGGGCGAGCAGTACTTC
TRBJ1-2 | TRBV12-3/TRBV12-4 | . | . | CASSSGTGANYGYTF | TGTGCCAGCAGCTCGGGAACAGGAGCTAACTATGGCTACACCTTC
TRBJ1-1 | TRBV6-1 | . | once | CASSVLSGNTEAFF | TGTGCCAGCAGTGTCCTGTCTGGGAACACTGAAGCTTTCTTT
TRBJ1-5 | TRBV24-1 | TRBD1 | many | CATSEGVGTGKKEPQHF | TGTGCCACCAGTGAAGGGGTAGGGACAGGGAAGAAAGAGCCCCAGCATTTT
TRBJ2-5 | TRBV6-1 | . | many | CASSPQGETQYF | TGTGCCAGCAGCCCGCAGGGCGAGACCCAGTACTTC
TRBJ2-2 | TRBV6-2/TRBV6-3 | . | many | CASSYTPATGDGELFF | TGTGCCAGCAGTTATACCCCCGCCACAGGTGACGGGGAGCTGTTTTTT
TRBJ1-5 | TRBV28 | TRBD1 | few | CASSLQGAPINQPQHF | TGTGCCAGCAGTCTACAGGGGGCCCCAATTAATCAGCCCCAGCATTTT
TRBJ1-1 | TRBV27 | . | . | CASSLSGAGEAFF | TGTGCCAGCAGTTTATCAGGGGCAGGTGAAGCTTTCTTT
TRBJ1-3 | TRBV6-5 | TRBD1 | many | CASAGDSSGNTIYF | TGTGCCAGTGCCGGGGACAGCTCTGGAAACACCATATATTTT
TRBJ2-2 | TRBV7-3 | . | many | CASSLTVTNTGELFF | TGTGCCAGCAGCTTAACGGTTACGAACACCGGGGAGCTGTTTTTT
TRBJ2-7 | TRBV6-1 | TRBD2 | few | CASTGTSLDEQYF | TGTGCCAGTACCGGGACTAGCTTGGACGAGCAGTACTTC
TRBJ1-1 | TRBV6-1 | . | . | CASRLRDTEAFF | TGTGCCAGCAGGCTCCGGGACACTGAAGCTTTCTTT
TRBJ2-7 | TRBV20-1 | . | many | CSVSAGDEQYF | TGCAGTGTTTCGGCCGGGGACGAGCAGTACTTC
TRBJ2-7 | TRBV10-3 | TRBD1 | many | CAISQPGQGYEQYF | TGTGCCATCAGTCAACCGGGACAGGGCTACGAGCAGTACTTC
TRBJ1-3 | TRBV28 | TRBD1 | many | CASTEPLRGTGNTIYF | TGTGCCAGCACCGAACCACTCAGGGGGACGGGAAACACCATATATTTT
TRBJ2-7 | TRBV6-1 | . | few | CASSEGLESEQYF | TGTGCCAGCAGTGAAGGACTGGAGTCAGAGCAGTACTTC
TRBJ2-7 | TRBV5-1 | TRBD2 | many | CASSSRGDEQYF | TGCGCCAGCAGCTCCCGGGGGGACGAGCAGTACTTC
TRBJ2-7 | TRBV2 | . | many | CASSEVGDYEQYF | TGTGCCAGCAGTGAGGTTGGGGACTACGAGCAGTACTTC
TRBJ2-2 | TRBV19 | TRBD1 | many | CASSIRTGLGELFF | TGTGCCAGTAGTATCCGGACAGGGTTAGGGGAGCTGTTTTTT
TRBJ2-5 | TRBV28 | TRBD1 | . | CASSSPRQGEAETQYF | TGTGCCAGCAGCTCTCCTCGACAGGGGGAAGCGGAGACCCAGTACTTC
TRBJ2-5 | TRBV7-2 | TRBD2 | many | CASSQTSGPGETQYF | TGTGCCAGCAGCCAGACTAGCGGTCCGGGGGAGACCCAGTACTTC
TRBJ1-2 | TRBV19 | . | . | CASTPEGWSRPNYGYTF | TGTGCCAGTACCCCGGAGGGCTGGTCTCGACCTAACTATGGCTACACCTTC
TRBJ2-4 | TRBV6-1 | TRBD1 | many | CASSDRTGKNIQYF | TGTGCCAGCAGTGATCGGACAGGGAAAAACATTCAGTACTTC
TRBJ1-5 | TRBV6-5 | . | many | CASSYDGTNNQPQHF | TGTGCCAGCAGTTACGACGGGACAAATAATCAGCCCCAGCATTTT
TRBJ1-5 | TRBV28 | TRBD1 | many | CHCRKTGGFAQPQHF | TGTCACTGCCGCAAAACAGGGGGCTTTGCGCAGCCCCAGCATTTT
TRBJ2-2 | TRBV12-3/TRBV12-4 | TRBD1 | many | CASTILTGVPGELFF | TGTGCCAGCACCATTCTCACAGGGGTTCCCGGGGAGCTGTTTTTT
TRBJ2-7 | TRBV6-2/TRBV6-3 | . | . | CASSGLEQYF | TGTGCCAGCAGTGGACTCGAGCAGTACTTC
TRBJ1-1 | TRBV30 | . | many | CAWRSQPGTEAFF | TGTGCCTGGAGGTCCCAACCAGGCACTGAAGCTTTCTTT
TRBJ1-5 | TRBV7-8 | . | many | CASSLASRDQPQHF | TGTGCCAGCAGCTTAGCTTCCAGGGATCAGCCCCAGCATTTT
TRBJ1-2 | TRBV28 | . | many | CASSFRGGANGYTF | TGTGCCAGCAGTTTCCGGGGGGGCGCGAATGGCTACACCTTC
TRBJ2-4 | TRBV6-1 | TRBD2 | . | CASTNLAGNIQYF | TGTGCCAGCACCAATCTAGCGGGAAACATTCAGTACTTC
TRBJ1-2 | TRBV12-3/TRBV12-4 | . | . | CASSLGTMGVGYTF | TGTGCCAGCAGTTTGGGGACGATGGGCGTTGGCTACACCTTC
TRBJ1-1 | TRBV29-1 | . | many | CSASTGPNTEAFF | TGCAGCGCATCGACAGGACCGAACACTGAAGCTTTCTTT
TRBJ1-2 | TRBV29-1 | . | many | CSVDLRGTGYGYTF | TGCAGCGTTGATCTCCGCGGGACGGGCTATGGCTACACCTTC
TRBJ2-2 | TRBV2 | TRBD1 | many | CASSRDRGRVGELFF | TGTGCCAGCAGTCGGGACAGGGGGCGGGTCGGGGAGCTGTTTTTT
TRBJ1-6 | TRBV28 | TRBD1 | once | CASSPSGTGGSPLHF | TGTGCCAGCAGTCCCTCCGGGACAGGGGGATCACCCCTCCACTTT
TRBJ1-1 | TRBV7-2 | . | many | CASSLAMWSGSMNTEAFF | TGTGCCAGCAGCTTAGCGATGTGGTCCGGGTCCATGAACACTGAAGCTTTCTTT